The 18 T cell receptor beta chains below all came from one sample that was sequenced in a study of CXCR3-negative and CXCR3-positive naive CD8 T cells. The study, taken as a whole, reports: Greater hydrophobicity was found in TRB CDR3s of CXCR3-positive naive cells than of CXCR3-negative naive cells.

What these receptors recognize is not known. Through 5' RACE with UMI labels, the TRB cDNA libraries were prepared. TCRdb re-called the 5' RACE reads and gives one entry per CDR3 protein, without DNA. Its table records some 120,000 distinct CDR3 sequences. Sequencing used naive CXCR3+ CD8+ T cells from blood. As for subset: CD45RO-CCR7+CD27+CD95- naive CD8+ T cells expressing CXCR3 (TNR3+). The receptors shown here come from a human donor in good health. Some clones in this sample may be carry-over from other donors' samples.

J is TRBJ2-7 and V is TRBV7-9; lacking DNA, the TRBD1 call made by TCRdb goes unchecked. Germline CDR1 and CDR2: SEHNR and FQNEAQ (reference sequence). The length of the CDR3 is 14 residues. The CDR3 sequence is CASGVLAPDEEQYF.

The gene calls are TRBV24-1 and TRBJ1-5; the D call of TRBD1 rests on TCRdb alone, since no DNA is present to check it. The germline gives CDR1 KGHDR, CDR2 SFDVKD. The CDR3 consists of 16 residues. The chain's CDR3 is CATSDSGELSNQPQHF.

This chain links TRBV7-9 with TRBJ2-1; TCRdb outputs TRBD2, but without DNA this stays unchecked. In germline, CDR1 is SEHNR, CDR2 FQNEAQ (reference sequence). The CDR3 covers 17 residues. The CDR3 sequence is CASSLKVRLAGVDEQFF.

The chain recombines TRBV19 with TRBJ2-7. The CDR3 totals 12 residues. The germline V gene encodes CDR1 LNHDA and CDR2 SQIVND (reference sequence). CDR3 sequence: CASITASYEQYF.

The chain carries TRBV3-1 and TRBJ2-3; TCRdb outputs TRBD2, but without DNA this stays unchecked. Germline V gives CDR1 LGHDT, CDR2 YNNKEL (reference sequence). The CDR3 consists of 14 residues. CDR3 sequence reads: CASSLRDFTDTQYF.

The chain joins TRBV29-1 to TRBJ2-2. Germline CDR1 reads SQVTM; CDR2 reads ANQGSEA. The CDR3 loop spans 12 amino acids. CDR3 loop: CSVARNTGELFF.

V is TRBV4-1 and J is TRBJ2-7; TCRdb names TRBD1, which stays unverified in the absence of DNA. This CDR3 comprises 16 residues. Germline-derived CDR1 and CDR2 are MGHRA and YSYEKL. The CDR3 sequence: CASSQDLVDRNYEQYF.

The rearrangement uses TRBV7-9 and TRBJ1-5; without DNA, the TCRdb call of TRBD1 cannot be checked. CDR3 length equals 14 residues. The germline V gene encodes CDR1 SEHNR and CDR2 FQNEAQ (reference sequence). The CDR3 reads CASSPLWTDQPQHF.

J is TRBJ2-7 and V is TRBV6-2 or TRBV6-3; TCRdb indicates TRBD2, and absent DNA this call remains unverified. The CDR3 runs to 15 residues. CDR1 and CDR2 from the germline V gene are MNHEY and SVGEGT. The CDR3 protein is CASGKGLTSSYEQYF.

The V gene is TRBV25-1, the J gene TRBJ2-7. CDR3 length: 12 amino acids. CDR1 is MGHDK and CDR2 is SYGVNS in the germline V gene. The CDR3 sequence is CASSATSYEQYF.

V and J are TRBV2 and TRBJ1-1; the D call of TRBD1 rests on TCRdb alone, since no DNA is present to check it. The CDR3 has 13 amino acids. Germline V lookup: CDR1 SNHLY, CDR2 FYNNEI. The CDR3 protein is CASRDRGRTEAFF.

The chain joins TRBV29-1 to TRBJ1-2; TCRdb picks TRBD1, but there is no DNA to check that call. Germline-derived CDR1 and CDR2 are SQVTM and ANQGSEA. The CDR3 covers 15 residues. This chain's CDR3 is CSVEDPRGQGVGYTF.

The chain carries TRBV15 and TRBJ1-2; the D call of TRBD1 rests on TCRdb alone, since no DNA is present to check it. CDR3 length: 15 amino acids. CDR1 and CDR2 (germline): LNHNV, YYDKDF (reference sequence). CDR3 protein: CATSRDEPGVYGYTF.

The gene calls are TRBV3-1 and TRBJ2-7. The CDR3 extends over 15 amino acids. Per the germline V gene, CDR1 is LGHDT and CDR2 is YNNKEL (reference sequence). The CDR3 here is CASSPMYIGSYEQYF.

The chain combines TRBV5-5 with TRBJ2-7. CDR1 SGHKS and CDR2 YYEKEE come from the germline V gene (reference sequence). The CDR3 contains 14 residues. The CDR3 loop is CASSFGYSSYEQYF. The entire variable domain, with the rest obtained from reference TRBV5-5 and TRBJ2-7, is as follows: DAGVTQSPTHLIKTRGQQVTLRCSPISGHKSVSWYQQVLGQGPQFIFQYYEKEERGRGNFPDRFSARQFPNYSSELNVNALLLGDSALYLCASSFGYSSYEQYFGPGTRLTVT.

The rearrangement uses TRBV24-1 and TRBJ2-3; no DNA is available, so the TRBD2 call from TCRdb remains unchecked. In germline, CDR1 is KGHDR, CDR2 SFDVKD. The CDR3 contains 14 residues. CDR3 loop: CATNPSAQGDTQYF.

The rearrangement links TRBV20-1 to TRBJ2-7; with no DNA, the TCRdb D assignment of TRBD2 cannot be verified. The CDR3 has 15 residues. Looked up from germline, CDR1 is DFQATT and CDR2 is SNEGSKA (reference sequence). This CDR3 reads CSANVAGVGSYEQYF.

This CDR3 reads CATSRLADQETQYF. The chain is built from TRBV15 and TRBJ2-5; no DNA is available, so the TRBD2 call from TCRdb remains unchecked. The CDR3 runs 14 residues. Germline loops: CDR1 LNHNV, CDR2 YYDKDF (reference sequence).